This T cell receptor beta chain was identified in a study of blood T cell repertoires in COVID-19. Study in general: COVID-19 samples collected from the United States, Italy and Spain covered acute and convalescent phases. T cells, B-cell-depleted T cells, or PBMCs provided the cDNA or gDNA that served as material.

Per the original methods: Researchers report that nucleated cell counts were estimated from reference gene primer amplification. Sequencing was performed with immunoSEQ multiplex PCR; in TCRdb, only in-frame clones are kept and a portion is missing. V, J and clone size were drawn from that table, and D and trimming were deduced from the DNA. This repertoire shows around 70,000 clones, approximately 89% found once; its top ten account for about 5%. Trimming removed 8 bases at V and 10 bases at J, with 21 bases between. The CDR3 consists of 15 residues. Germline values: CDR1 MDHEN, CDR2 SYDVKM. This clone came up once.

The sequence was collected from a woman between 55 and 75 years old with active COVID-19. The chain joins TRBV28 to TRBJ1-6; TRBD1 is a possible D gene (6 bases). Material for sequencing was peripheral blood. The CDR3 protein is CASGPRGRVRSPLHF. CDR3 coding DNA: TGTGCCAGCGGCCCCAGGGGCAGGGTCAGATCACCCCTCCACTTT.